These 32 T cell receptor beta chains were sequenced from one sample in a study of tumor and adjacent non-tumor tissue in lung cancer listed by TCRdb under 2018. The receptor library was made with multiplex PCR. TCRdb records Illumina HiSeq 2500 as the sequencer. TCRbeta libraries were constructed through three rounds of nested PCR with primers (Table S4) according to protocols adapted from ARM-PCR. The raw public data were reprocessed by TCRdb itself: fastp quality trimming at Q25, MiXCR clonotype calling, in-frame beta chains only. Rows with a matching CDR3 protein are joined into one entry that keeps the most common DNA and genes. The table for this sample lists about 140,000 distinct CDR3 sequences; approximately 66% of them were counted only once. The top ten clonotypes cover 15% to 20% of the sample. Bulk unsorted tissue served as the source for RNA extraction, and RNA quality was assessed using a NanoDrop ND-1000 and an Agilent 2100.

The sample consisted of lung tumor tissue. All receptors derive from a man in his sixties with small cell lung cancer.

This clonotype was counted once. This may arise from a read error, as a much more abundant clone is one base away. The chain uses TRBV20-1 and TRBJ2-1; perhaps TRBD1 as D (5 bases). This CDR3 is built from 15 residues. Per germline, CDR1 DFQATT and CDR2 SNEGSKA (reference sequence). Trimming stripped 3 bases from V and 7 bases from J, with 19 bases between. CDR3 amino acids: CSASRARLVGNEQFF. In DNA form, the CDR3 reads TGCAGTGCTAGCAGGGCCCGTTTGGTAGGGAATGAGCAGTTCTTC.

This clonotype appeared once. Its ends do not fully match the called genes, so a read error is possible. The gene calls are TRBV6-1 and TRBJ1-5; no clear D gene. Germline V gene lookup returns CDR1 MNHNS and CDR2 SASEGT. The CDR3 has 13 amino acids. For the CDR3, the DNA is TGTGCCAGCAGAATATTGAACGATCAGCCCCAGCAATTT. Translation: CASRILNDQPQQF.

The chain uses TRBV5-1 and TRBJ1-5; D gene uncertain. The V end was cut by 0 bases, the J end by 0 bases, with 7 bases between. The germline gives CDR1 SGHRS, CDR2 YFSETQ. CDR3 length: 15 amino acids. The CDR3 coding sequence is TGCGCCAGCAGCTTGGGCTGTGATAGCAATCAGCCCCAGCATTTT. It codes for CASSLGCDSNQPQHF.

This clonotype was counted between two and nine times. The final CDR3 position lacks the conserved phenylalanine or tryptophan, pointing to a likely read error. The V gene is TRBV5-1, the J gene TRBJ2-3; D is perhaps TRBD1 (5 bases). The ends were cut back, 0 bases at V and 6 bases at J, with 14 bases in the middle. The CDR3 has 15 amino acids. Germline V CDR1 and CDR2: SGHRS, YFSETQ. As DNA, the CDR3 is TGCGCCAGCAGCTTGGGACAGCCAAACACGGATACGCAGTATCTT. This translates into CASSLGQPNTDTQYL.

Concerning this clonotype itself: This may be a read error: a much more frequent sequence differs by one nucleotide. The chain recombines TRBV20-1 with TRBJ2-5; either TRBD1 or TRBD2 may supply D (5 bases each). The germline CDR1 and CDR2 sequences are DFQATT and SNEGSKA (reference sequence). This CDR3 is built from 15 residues. V was cut by 1 base and J by 9 bases, with 21 bases left in between. DNA for the CDR3: TGCAGTGCTAGAGGGCCCAGGGACCCGGGTAAGGCCCAGTACTTC. Amino acids: CSARGPRDPGKAQYF.

V and J are TRBV5-6 and TRBJ2-7, with a possible D match to TRBD2 (7 bases). Per the germline V gene, CDR1 is SGHDT and CDR2 is YYEEEE. The CDR3 covers 14 residues. For the CDR3, the DNA is TGTGCCTGCAGCCACAGGGACTACCTCTACGAGCAATACGTC. Translated: CACSHRDYLYEQYV.

This chain uses TRBV29-1 with TRBJ1-2; D call uncertain. This CDR3 comprises 14 residues. V was cut by 7 bases and J by 1 base, with 16 bases left in between. Germline V lookup: CDR1 SQVTM, CDR2 ANQGSEA. The CDR3 sequence is CSAGNRGLNYGYTF. The DNA of the CDR3 is TGCAGCGCTGGAAACAGAGGGCTTAACTATGGCTACACCTTC. The full variable domain, in which reference TRBV29-1 and TRBJ1-2 provide the parts outside the CDR3, is SAVISQKPSRDICQRGTSLTIQCQVDSQVTMMFWYRQQPGQSLTLIATANQGSEATYESGFVIDKFPISRPNLTFSTLTVSNMSPEDSSIYLCSAGNRGLNYGYTFGSGTRLTVV.

To note about this clonotype: Without the conserved terminal phenylalanine or tryptophan, this CDR3 likely stems from a read error. V and J are TRBV11-2 and TRBJ2-3; no clear D. This CDR3 is built from 15 residues. V dropped 5 bases and J dropped 1 base, with 13 bases sitting between them. Germline V lookup: CDR1 SGHAT, CDR2 FQNNGV. The CDR3 here is CASSPLNGRTDTQYL. In DNA, the CDR3 is TGTGCCAGCAGCCCGCTGAACGGGCGCACAGATACGCAGTATTTA.

On this clonotype itself: One end of the junction is discordant with germline, which a read error may explain. The chain employs TRBV11-1 and TRBJ2-1; 7 bases line up with TRBD1. Germline loops: CDR1 SGHAT, CDR2 FQDESV (reference sequence). This CDR3 has 12 residues. For the CDR3, the DNA is TGTACCAGCAGCGGACAGGTGCGCGAGCAGTTCTTC. This encodes CTSSGQVREQFF.

Details on this clonotype: The junction departs from the called germline gene at one end, perhaps through a read error. The chain links TRBV12-3 or TRBV12-4 to TRBJ2-7; tentative D call: TRBD1 (5 bases). The CDR3 totals 14 residues. CDR3 coding DNA: TGTGCCAGCAGTCCAGGGCGGCCTCCCTACGTGCAGTACTTC. Translating it yields CASSPGRPPYVQYF.

The rearrangement joins TRBV19 to TRBJ1-2; D is possibly TRBD1 (5 bases). Between the trimmed V and J ends, which lost 4 bases and 2 bases, there was a span of 14 bases. The germline CDR1 and CDR2 sequences are LNHDA and SQIVND (reference sequence). The length of the CDR3 is 15 residues. The CDR3 sequence is CASSKGPFENYGYTF. For the CDR3, the DNA is TGTGCCAGTAGTAAGGGGCCCTTCGAAAACTATGGCTACACCTTC.

A note on this clonotype: Germline is not matched at one junction end, which may reflect a read error. The genes are TRBV6-5 and TRBJ1-4; weak D call: TRBD1 (6 bases). The CDR3 contains 15 residues. CDR1 and CDR2 (germline): MNHEY, SVGAGI. CDR3 loop: CVSSSHRVGNEKLFF. In DNA form, the CDR3 reads TGTGTCAGCAGTTCCCACAGGGTGGGAAATGAAAAACTGTTTTTT.

Concerning this clonotype itself: The conserved final phenylalanine or tryptophan is absent from the CDR3, which likely points to a read error. V is TRBV4-2 and J is TRBJ2-2; TRBD2 is a possible D gene (5 bases). The germline CDR1 and CDR2 sequences are LGHNA and YNFKEQ. The CDR3 spans 15 residues. V was cut by 0 bases and J by 8 bases, with 13 bases left in between. The CDR3 spells CASSQDASGSGELFL. DNA for the CDR3: TGTGCCAGCAGCCAAGACGCATCGGGGTCAGGGGAGCTGTTTCTT.

A note on this clonotype: The junction and the germline gene differ at one end; a read error may be behind it. J is TRBJ2-5 and V is TRBV7-2, with TRBD2 identical over 9 bases. CDR1 is SGHTA and CDR2 is FQGNSA in the germline V gene. This CDR3 region has 14 residues. CDR3 bases: TGTGCCAGCAGCATAGCGGGGGTACAAGAGACCCAGTACTTC. It translates to CASSIAGVQETQYF.

This clonotype was seen only a few times. A read error may explain this, as a much larger clone is one base away. The chain recombines TRBV11-2 with TRBJ1-2; the D is unclear. The CDR3 sequence is 13 residues long. Germline V lookup: CDR1 SGHAT, CDR2 FQNNGV. DNA for the CDR3: TGTGCCAGCAGCCCCGGGTTCTTCTATGACTACACCTTC. Amino acid sequence: CASSPGFFYDYTF.

This clonotype was recorded only once. Mismatch with germline at one junction end may stem from a read error. This chain uses TRBV11-2 with TRBJ2-7; D possibly matches TRBD1 or TRBD2 (7 bases each). In germline, CDR1 is SGHAT, CDR2 FQNNGV. The CDR3 has 14 amino acids. Written as DNA, the CDR3 is TGTGCCAGCGGCTTAAACAGGGGACTATACGAGCAGTACTTC. Protein product: CASGLNRGLYEQYF.

For this clonotype: Likely a read error: the CDR3 ends without its conserved phenylalanine or tryptophan. Because the CDR3's place on the DNA is in doubt, the DNA is left out and the CDR3 is given as listed by TCRdb. The chain employs TRBV12-3 or TRBV12-4 and TRBJ2-3; the table's D call, TRBD2, has no DNA check behind it. Inclusive of both ends, the CDR3 amounts to 16 amino acids. CDR3 sequence reads: CASSPTSGRSTDTRYY.

Comments on this clonotype: A much larger clone differs by one base, so this may be a read error. The chain has TRBV20-1 and TRBJ1-2, with TRBD1 matching over 10 bases. Germline CDR1 DFQATT, CDR2 SNEGSKA (reference sequence). This CDR3 has 12 amino acids. DNA for the CDR3: TGCAGTGCTGGGACAGGGGATTATGGCTGCACCTTC. It is translated as CSAGTGDYGCTF.

This clonotype has just one count. This sequence may be a read error, since a much larger clone differs from it by one base. The V gene is TRBV6-1, the J gene TRBJ2-7; D is unresolved. The CDR3 runs to 15 residues. The germline V and J ends were trimmed by 7 bases and 3 bases, with 19 bases remaining between them. Per germline, CDR1 MNHNS and CDR2 SASEGT. CDR3 protein: CASNTIWSSFYEQYV. Written as DNA, the CDR3 is TGTGCCAGCAACACAATCTGGTCGTCCTTCTACGAGCAGTACGTC.

On this clonotype: The conserved phenylalanine or tryptophan normally closing the CDR3 is absent here, so this likely arose from a read error. It is unclear where the CDR3 begins or ends on the DNA, so no DNA is shown, and the CDR3 is as TCRdb lists it. This sequence joins TRBV11-3 and TRBJ2-2; the table's D call, TRBD2, has no DNA check behind it. In germline, CDR1 is SGHNT, CDR2 YENEEA. The CDR3 sequence runs 16 residues, both termini included. CDR3 sequence: CASSLRASSISGEPFL.

In its sample, this clonotype was seen a few times. The chain links TRBV11-2 to TRBJ2-3, with D possibly TRBD2 on 6 matching bases. This CDR3 has 14 residues. CDR1 and CDR2 (germline): SGHAT, FQNNGV. CDR3 sequence reads: CTSSLAGETDTQYF. The CDR3 bases are TGTACTAGCAGCTTGGCGGGTGAAACAGATACGCAGTATTTT.

Remarks on this clonotype: Germline is not matched at one junction end, which may reflect a read error. This chain joins TRBV11-3 and TRBJ2-1; the D gene is possibly TRBD1 (5 bases). The V gene's germline CDR1 is SGHNT and CDR2 YENEEA. The CDR3 covers 14 residues. CDR3 loop: CASITDKYYNEQFF. DNA for the CDR3: TGTGCTAGCATCACGGACAAGTATTACAATGAGCAGTTCTTC.

Comments on this clonotype: At one boundary the junction diverges from the germline segment, which might be a read error. This chain joins TRBV12-3 or TRBV12-4 and TRBJ2-4; no definite D call. The CDR3 runs 11 residues. CDR3 protein: CVSSSQNIQYF. As DNA, the CDR3 is TGTGTCAGCAGTTCCCAAAACATTCAGTACTTC.

To note about this clonotype: A junction end diverges from the germline sequence, so it may reflect a read error. This chain uses TRBV7-8 with TRBJ1-5; D remains unclear. The length of the CDR3 is 12 residues. Germline-derived CDR1 and CDR2 are SGHVS and FQNEAQ. CDR3 coding DNA: TGTGCCAGCAGCTTAGTTTTCCAGCTCCAGCATTTT. Translated: CASSLVFQLQHF.

Regarding this clonotype: This clone may be a read error of a much larger clone one base away. The chain recombines TRBV12-3 or TRBV12-4 with TRBJ2-7; 9 bases align to TRBD2. The trim removed 3 bases at V and 3 bases at J, leaving 3 bases unmatched. The CDR3 loop spans 14 amino acids. In DNA form, the CDR3 reads TGTGCCAGCAGTTTTAGCGGGAGCAGCTACGAGCAGTACTTC. It codes for CASSFSGSSYEQYF.

V and J are TRBV28 and TRBJ2-3; D tentatively fits TRBD1 or TRBD2 (5 bases each). Trimming left V 8 bases short and J 6 bases short, with 12 bases between. This CDR3 is 12 amino acids long. From germline, CDR1 is MDHEN and CDR2 SYDVKM. The DNA of the CDR3 is TGTGCCAGCTGGAGGACAACGGATACGCAGTATTTT. Encoded protein: CASWRTTDTQYF.

Written as DNA, the CDR3 is TGTGCCAGCAGTGAACTTAATGGGGGGTCCCAGCATTTT. It specifies CASSELNGGSQHF. V usage is TRBV6-1 and J usage is TRBJ1-5; TRBD1 might be the D (5 bases). Trimming stripped 2 bases from V and 11 bases from J, with 13 bases between. This CDR3 is built from 13 residues. CDR1 and CDR2 (germline): MNHNS, SASEGT.

This clonotype has more than one count but fewer than ten. The V and J genes are TRBV20-1 and TRBJ2-7; TRBD1 might be the D (6 bases). V gave up 1 base and J gave up 0 bases, with 16 bases separating them. The V gene's germline CDR1 is DFQATT and CDR2 SNEGSKA (reference sequence). CDR3 length equals 16 residues. The CDR3 sequence: CSARGGPADSSYEQYF. CDR3 DNA sequence: TGCAGTGCTAGAGGGGGTCCAGCGGACAGCTCCTACGAGCAGTACTTC.

The sample holds one count of this clonotype. At one of its ends the junction is not consistent with the germline gene, which may arise from a read error. The chain uses TRBV4-1 and TRBJ2-7, with unresolved D. The CDR3 spans 14 residues. CDR1 and CDR2 from the germline V gene are MGHRA and YSYEKL. CDR3 protein: CDSSQVAVAYEQYF. The CDR3 DNA follows: TGCGACAGCAGTCAAGTCGCCGTTGCCTACGAGCAGTACTTC.

This clonotype was seen only once. This may be a read error: a much more frequent sequence differs by one nucleotide. V is TRBV12-3 or TRBV12-4 and J is TRBJ2-7; D unclear. The CDR3 spans 11 residues. The V gene lost 7 bases and the J gene lost 4 bases, with 8 bases spanning the gap. CDR3 residues: CASTFGYEQYF. The CDR3, as DNA: TGTGCCAGCACTTTTGGATACGAGCAGTACTTC.

In regard to this clonotype: A read error may produce the germline difference seen at one junction end. CDR3 nucleotides: TGTGCCAGAAGTTTAGTACTCTTGAGGTCTAGTGCCTACAATGAGCAGTTCTTC. Encoded protein: CARSLVLLRSSAYNEQFF. The gene calls are TRBV12-3 or TRBV12-4 and TRBJ2-1; no reliable D call. The CDR3 has 18 amino acids.

The chain is built from TRBV20-1 and TRBJ2-1; 9 bases are a match to TRBD2. CDR3 length: 15 amino acids. Germline V gene sequence: CDR1 DFQATT, CDR2 SNEGSKA (reference sequence). V gave up 2 bases and J gave up 2 bases; unmatched junction bases: 4. The CDR3 DNA reads as TGCAGTGCTAGATTTTCTAGCGGGGCCTACAATGAGCAGTTCTTC. Translation: CSARFSSGAYNEQFF.